Described below is a single TCR beta chain sequence and its context. No antigen is known for it. Nothing much larger sits one base from this clone, and base qualities are not available. V gives up 1 base and J gives up 2 bases, and the segment between their germline ends measures 15 bases. CDR3 length: 18 amino acids, cysteine to phenylalanine. Solely the CDR3 DNA is kept, with 54 bases framed from the first base. Based on the germline V gene, the CDR1 and CDR2 sequences are MNHNS and SASEGT. The data were taken from a study of T cell responses to AZD1222 COVID-19 vaccine (dated by TCRdb to 2020 to 2023). About the full investigation: AZD1222 recipients given second doses at about 4 weeks or at about 12 weeks were pooled, since spike-specific TCR depth and breadth were not found to differ between the two schedules. Trial participants were enrolled by age into subgroups of 18-55, 56-69 and 70-plus years, and around 140, 26 and 57 TCR-sequenced participants, respectively, were included in these subgroups. A total of 230 to 250 trial participants underwent TCR sequencing, of whom about 200 had received two doses of AZD1222 and approximately 25 had received two doses of the MenACWY control vaccine. On the study overall, not on this receptor specifically: In the small 56-69-year group, the increase in depth fell short of significance, most likely because of low power. Only six AZD1222 recipients were SARS-CoV-2 seropositive at baseline, limiting conclusions about previously exposed vaccinees. The whole spike protein was spanned by vaccine-associated CD4 TCRs, and dominant responses were seen in regions 160-218 and 743-854. After two AZD1222 doses, spike-specific TCR breadth and depth were significantly higher than at day 0 and than in MenACWY recipients. No day 14 peak-response samples were available, so repertoires were characterized only after the peak T cell response. Most participants were white British and females outnumbered males, and the authors suggested that clonal diversity may have been underestimated. Nearly half of unique spike-specific TCRs reportedly recognized epitopes outside regions mutated in the B.1.351 and B.1.1.7 variants.

The time point label here, explained by the study, means: baseline before first vaccination. The vaccinee samples were drawn from two UK trials, COV001 and COV002, one of which was a single-blind randomized controlled phase 2/3 trial testing AZD1222 (ChAdOx1 nCoV-19) in healthy adults. For TCRbeta chain sequencing, PBMC samples were collected from trial participants at day 0 and at day 28 after the second dose. The CDR3 regions of human TCRbeta chains were analyzed by immunosequencing. The authors' pipeline ran thus. TCRs in the repertoires were compared against a reference library of SARS-CoV-2-specific TCRs that had been generated with the MIRA antigen-specificity platform. Breadth was defined as the fraction of unique TCRs that were SARS-CoV-2-associated. Depth was defined as the fraction of total T cells that were SARS-CoV-2-associated. Each spike-specific TCR was assigned to its reactive spike region and to a CD4 or CD8 class using the MIRA data. Log10-transformed breadth and depth values were compared by one-way ANOVA with Sidak's multiple comparisons tests. Entries here come from immuneACCESS through TCRdb and include only in-frame sequences with V and J called. Some clones fail to appear in such tables; in the studies checked, an unresolved V gene covers under half of the shortfall, and the cause of the remainder is unknown. V, J and clone size were drawn from that table, and D and trimming were deduced from the DNA. The sample yields around 94,000 clones; 70% to 90% were counted once. Of the sample, roughly 14% falls within the top ten clones.

The source is an adult in good health. Recombination linked TRBV6-1 to TRBJ2-6; the D gene is possibly TRBD2, with 7 bases matching. Sequencing was performed on peripheral blood, taken on day 0 of AZD1222 vaccination. The encoded CDR3 is CASSEGWGGATGANVLTF. The base sequence is TGTGCCAGCAGTGAAGGTTGGGGGGGCGCGACTGGGGCCAACGTCCTGACTTTC.